Sequencing of this T cell receptor (beta chain) was carried out in a study of T-cell memory formation after mild COVID-19. TCRdb re-called the 5' RACE reads with MiXCR, one entry per CDR3 protein. The sample contains around 340,000 distinct CDR3 sequences, 15% to 20% of which appear only once. The V end lost 0 bases, the J end lost 4 bases, and 9 bases lay between the germline ends. CDR3 size: 13 residues. Germline assignment: CDR1 DFQATT and CDR2 SNEGSKA (reference sequence). The count of this clonotype is one. What was sequenced was PBMCs or a T cell subset sorted from them (not recorded which). The receptor was isolated from a man aged 18 to 35 who had mild COVID-19 (a few samples of this study predate the infection). Cell type and time point are not known. The chain couples TRBV20-1 to TRBJ1-2; no clear D. CDR3 residues: CSARDEAAYGYTF. The CDR3 coding sequence is TGCAGTGCTAGAGATGAAGCAGCCTATGGCTACACCTTC.